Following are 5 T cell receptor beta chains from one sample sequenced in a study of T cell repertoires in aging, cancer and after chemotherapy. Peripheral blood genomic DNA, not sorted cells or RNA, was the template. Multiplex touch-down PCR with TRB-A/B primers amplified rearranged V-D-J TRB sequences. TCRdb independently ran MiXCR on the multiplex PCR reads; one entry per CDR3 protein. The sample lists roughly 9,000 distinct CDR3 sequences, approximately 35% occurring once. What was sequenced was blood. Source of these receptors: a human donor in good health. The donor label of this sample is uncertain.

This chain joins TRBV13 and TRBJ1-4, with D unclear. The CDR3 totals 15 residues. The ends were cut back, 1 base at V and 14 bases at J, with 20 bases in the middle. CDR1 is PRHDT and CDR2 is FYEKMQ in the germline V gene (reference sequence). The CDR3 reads CASSLEGGRKTGLFF. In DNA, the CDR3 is TGTGCCAGCAGCTTAGAGGGCGGCCGAAAAACGGGTCTGTTTTTT. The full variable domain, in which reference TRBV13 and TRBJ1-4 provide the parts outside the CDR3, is AAGVIQSPRHLIKEKRETATLKCYPIPRHDTVYWYQQGPGQDPQFLISFYEKMQSDKGSIPDRFSAQQFSDYHSELNMSSLELGDSALYFCASSLEGGRKTGLFFGSGTQLSVL.

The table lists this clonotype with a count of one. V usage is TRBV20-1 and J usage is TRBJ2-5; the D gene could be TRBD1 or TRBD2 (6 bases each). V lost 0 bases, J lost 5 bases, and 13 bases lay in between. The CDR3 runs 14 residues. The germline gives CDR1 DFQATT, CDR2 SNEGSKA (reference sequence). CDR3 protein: CSARDRKGGETQYF. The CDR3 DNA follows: TGCAGTGCTAGAGATCGAAAAGGGGGGGAGACCCAGTACTTC.

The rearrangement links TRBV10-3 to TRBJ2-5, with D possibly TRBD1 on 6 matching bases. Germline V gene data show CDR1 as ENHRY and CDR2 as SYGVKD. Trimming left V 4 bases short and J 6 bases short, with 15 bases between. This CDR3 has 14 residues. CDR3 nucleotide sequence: TGTGCCATCAGTGGAGCGATCCAGGGGCAGACCCAGTACTTC. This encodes CAISGAIQGQTQYF.

The CDR3 sequence: CASTTGAPSYNEQFF. The CDR3 DNA reads TGTGCCAGCACCACAGGGGCCCCCTCCTACAATGAGCAGTTCTTC. V usage is TRBV6-4 and J usage is TRBJ2-1, with TRBD1 matching over 7 bases. Germline assignment: CDR1 MRHNA and CDR2 SNTAGT. With 7 bases clipped from V and 0 bases from J, the junction kept 6 bases outside the gene matches. The CDR3 loop spans 15 amino acids.

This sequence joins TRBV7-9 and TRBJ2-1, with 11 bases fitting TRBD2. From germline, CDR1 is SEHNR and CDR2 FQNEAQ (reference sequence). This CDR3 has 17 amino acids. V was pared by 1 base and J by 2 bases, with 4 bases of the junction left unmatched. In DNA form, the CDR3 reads TGTGCCAGCAGCTTAGAAGTTAGCGGGGGGGCCTACAATGAGCAGTTCTTC. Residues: CASSLEVSGGAYNEQFF.